This T cell receptor (beta chain) was profiled in a study of blood T cell repertoires in COVID-19. Data came from immunoSEQ multiplex PCR; TCRdb stores just in-frame clones and leaves some out. The data show roughly 200,000 clones, 65% to 85% seen once. The junction had 14 bases not matched to a gene; V was cut back by 6 bases and J by 9 bases. This CDR3 is 15 amino acids long. CDR1 MNHEY and CDR2 SVGAGI come from the germline V gene. Specimen: peripheral blood. This receptor was obtained from a woman of 80 years or more with acute or convalescent COVID-19. V and J are TRBV6-5 and TRBJ1-5, with 7 bases fitting TRBD1. This CDR3 is CASSKIDRAPTPQHF. DNA for the CDR3: TGTGCCAGCAGCAAGATTGACAGGGCCCCCACGCCCCAGCATTTT.